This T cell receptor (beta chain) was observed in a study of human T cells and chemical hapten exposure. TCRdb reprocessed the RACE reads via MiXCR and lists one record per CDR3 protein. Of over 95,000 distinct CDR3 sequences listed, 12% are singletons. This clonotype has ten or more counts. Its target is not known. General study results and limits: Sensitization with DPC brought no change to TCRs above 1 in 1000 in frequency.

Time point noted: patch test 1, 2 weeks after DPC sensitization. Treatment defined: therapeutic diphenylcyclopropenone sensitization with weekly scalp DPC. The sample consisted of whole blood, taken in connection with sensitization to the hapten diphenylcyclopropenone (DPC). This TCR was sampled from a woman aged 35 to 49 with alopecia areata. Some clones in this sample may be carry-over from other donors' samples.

The chain's CDR3 is CAWSADVYLLNEQFF. The DNA for the CDR3 is TGTGCCTGGAGTGCGGACGTATACCTCCTCAATGAGCAGTTCTTC. V is TRBV30 and J is TRBJ2-1; D not certain. Deletions cut 1 base from V and 6 bases from J, with 16 bases between. The CDR3 contains 15 residues. Per the germline V gene, CDR1 is GTSNPN and CDR2 is SVGIG (reference sequence). Full variable domain (remainder filled in from reference TRBV30 and TRBJ2-1): SQTIHQWPATLVQPVGSPLSLECTVEGTSNPNLYWYRQAAGRGLQLLFYSVGIGQISSEVPQNLSASRPQDRQFILSSKKLLLSDSGFYLCAWSADVYLLNEQFFGPGTRLTVL.